Listed below are T cell receptor beta chains from one sample, sequenced in a study of T cell responses to AZD1222 COVID-19 vaccine. Sequencing used immunoSEQ multiplex PCR; TCRdb keeps in-frame clones, though not all of them. The sample includes about 85,000 clones, about 90% of them seen just once. The sequenced sample was peripheral blood, obtained on day 0 of AZD1222 vaccination. These receptors were taken from an adult in good health. Each CDR3 is given with its conserved first and last residue. Fields, in order: clone size, J gene, V gene, D gene, CDR3 protein, CDR3 DNA. A D gene is named only where the DNA matches it firmly. Expanded clones get a size class; other rows say once, few or many, or leave the size out.

abundance: once; j_gene: TRBJ1-2; v_gene: TRBV5-6; d_gene: -; CDR3aa: CASSLSQGTYGYTF; CDR3nt: TGTGCCAGCAGCTTGTCACAGGGAACCTATGGCTACACCTTC
abundance: -; j_gene: TRBJ2-7; v_gene: TRBV5-1; d_gene: TRBD2; CDR3aa: CASSRLAGGSEQYF; CDR3nt: TGCGCCAGTAGCCGACTAGCGGGAGGGAGTGAGCAGTACTTC
abundance: -; j_gene: TRBJ2-5; v_gene: TRBV5-4; d_gene: TRBD2; CDR3aa: CASSSGTSGETQYF; CDR3nt: TGTGCCAGCAGCTCCGGGACTAGCGGAGAGACCCAGTACTTC
abundance: -; j_gene: TRBJ2-1; v_gene: TRBV23-1; d_gene: -; CDR3aa: CASTMWGSNEQFF; CDR3nt: TGCGCCAGCACCATGTGGGGGAGTAATGAGCAGTTCTTC
abundance: -; j_gene: TRBJ1-5; v_gene: TRBV19; d_gene: TRBD1; CDR3aa: CASRPGGSNQPQHF; CDR3nt: TGTGCCAGTAGACCAGGGGGCAGCAATCAGCCCCAGCATTTT
abundance: -; j_gene: TRBJ1-2; v_gene: TRBV24-1; d_gene: -; CDR3aa: CATSDSYGYTF; CDR3nt: TGTGCCACCAGTGATTCATATGGCTACACCTTC
abundance: -; j_gene: TRBJ1-4; v_gene: TRBV25-1; d_gene: -; CDR3aa: CASSRTGLGEKLFF; CDR3nt: TGTGCCAGCAGCCGCACAGGACTCGGGGAAAAACTGTTTTTT
abundance: -; j_gene: TRBJ1-2; v_gene: TRBV28; d_gene: -; CDR3aa: CASSLLQGTQLGHGYTF; CDR3nt: TGTGCCAGCAGTTTGTTGCAGGGGACCCAACTCGGCCATGGCTACACCTTC
abundance: -; j_gene: TRBJ2-1; v_gene: TRBV19; d_gene: -; CDR3aa: CASSVAGEQFF; CDR3nt: TGTGCCAGTAGTGTTGCGGGCGAGCAGTTCTTC
abundance: -; j_gene: TRBJ1-5; v_gene: TRBV4-2; d_gene: TRBD1; CDR3aa: CASSQDGTGYQPQHF; CDR3nt: TGTGCCAGCAGCCAAGATGGGACAGGATATCAGCCCCAGCATTTT
abundance: -; j_gene: TRBJ1-4; v_gene: TRBV28; d_gene: -; CDR3aa: CASSQTTGTTNEKLFF; CDR3nt: TGTGCCAGCAGCCAAACCACAGGGACAACTAATGAAAAACTGTTTTTT
abundance: -; j_gene: TRBJ1-2; v_gene: TRBV5-4; d_gene: -; CDR3aa: CASSSKSTYGYTF; CDR3nt: TGTGCCAGCAGCTCCAAATCCACCTATGGCTACACCTTC
abundance: -; j_gene: TRBJ1-2; v_gene: TRBV7-8; d_gene: -; CDR3aa: CASSTGQSYGYTF; CDR3nt: TGTGCCAGCAGCACTGGACAGTCCTATGGCTACACCTTC
abundance: -; j_gene: TRBJ2-1; v_gene: TRBV7-3; d_gene: TRBD2; CDR3aa: CASSPTSGSYNEQFF; CDR3nt: TGTGCCAGCAGCCCGACTAGCGGATCCTACAATGAGCAGTTCTTC
abundance: -; j_gene: TRBJ2-7; v_gene: TRBV23-1; d_gene: -; CDR3aa: CAAHTGREQYF; CDR3nt: TGCGCCGCCCATACAGGGCGGGAGCAGTACTTC
abundance: -; j_gene: TRBJ2-7; v_gene: TRBV9; d_gene: -; CDR3aa: CASSAEQGYEQYF; CDR3nt: TGTGCCAGCAGCGCCGAGCAGGGGTACGAGCAGTACTTT
abundance: few; j_gene: TRBJ1-3; v_gene: TRBV7-2; d_gene: TRBD1; CDR3aa: CASSSQAGTAGNTIYF; CDR3nt: TGTGCCAGCAGCTCACAGGCCGGGACAGCTGGAAACACCATATATTTT
abundance: -; j_gene: TRBJ1-5; v_gene: TRBV28; d_gene: TRBD1; CDR3aa: CASRYTGGNQPQHF; CDR3nt: TGTGCCAGCAGATACACAGGGGGTAATCAGCCCCAGCATTTT
abundance: -; j_gene: TRBJ2-5; v_gene: TRBV29-1; d_gene: TRBD2; CDR3aa: CSASSLSGGRETQYF; CDR3nt: TGCAGCGCGTCTAGCTTGAGCGGGGGGAGAGAGACCCAGTACTTC
abundance: -; j_gene: TRBJ1-1; v_gene: TRBV2; d_gene: -; CDR3aa: CASTQTVNTEAFF; CDR3nt: TGTGCCAGCACCCAGACAGTGAACACTGAAGCTTTCTTT
abundance: -; j_gene: TRBJ1-1; v_gene: TRBV28; d_gene: -; CDR3aa: CASSLSRPMNTEAFF; CDR3nt: TGTGCCAGCAGTTTATCCCGACCCATGAACACTGAAGCTTTCTTT
abundance: -; j_gene: TRBJ1-5; v_gene: TRBV30; d_gene: -; CDR3aa: CAWTGGSNQPQHF; CDR3nt: TGTGCCTGGACCGGAGGAAGCAATCAGCCCCAGCATTTT
abundance: -; j_gene: TRBJ2-1; v_gene: TRBV3-1/TRBV3-2; d_gene: TRBD2; CDR3aa: CASSPGLARNEQFF; CDR3nt: TGTGCCAGCAGCCCGGGACTAGCCCGCAATGAGCAGTTCTTC
abundance: -; j_gene: TRBJ2-1; v_gene: TRBV9; d_gene: TRBD2; CDR3aa: CASNLDGGGSNEQFF; CDR3nt: TGTGCCAGCAATTTGGACGGGGGAGGGAGCAATGAGCAGTTCTTC
abundance: few; j_gene: TRBJ1-6; v_gene: TRBV9; d_gene: -; CDR3aa: CASSAAVGAYNSPLHF; CDR3nt: TGTGCCAGCAGCGCCGCCGTGGGGGCCTATAATTCACCCCTCCACTTT
abundance: -; j_gene: TRBJ2-3; v_gene: TRBV30; d_gene: -; CDR3aa: CAWSVRGRRTDTQYF; CDR3nt: TGTGCCTGGAGTGTAAGGGGACGACGGACAGATACGCAGTATTTT
abundance: few; j_gene: TRBJ1-6; v_gene: TRBV10-2; d_gene: -; CDR3aa: CASSSGTRNSPLHF; CDR3nt: TGCGCCAGCAGTTCCGGGACAAGGAATTCACCCCTCCACTTT
abundance: -; j_gene: TRBJ2-7; v_gene: TRBV13; d_gene: TRBD2; CDR3aa: CASSFSGSVSYEQYF; CDR3nt: TGTGCCAGCAGCTTTAGCGGGTCAGTCTCCTACGAGCAGTACTTC
abundance: -; j_gene: TRBJ2-7; v_gene: TRBV6-5; d_gene: -; CDR3aa: CASSYSKKVFDEQYF; CDR3nt: TGTGCCAGCAGTTACTCCAAAAAGGTCTTTGACGAGCAGTACTTC
abundance: once; j_gene: TRBJ1-2; v_gene: TRBV2; d_gene: TRBD1; CDR3aa: CASSADRDGGYTF; CDR3nt: TGTGCCAGCAGTGCTGACAGGGATGGAGGCTACACCTTC
abundance: few; j_gene: TRBJ2-7; v_gene: TRBV9; d_gene: -; CDR3aa: CASSVGLGPGRYEQYF; CDR3nt: TGTGCCAGCAGCGTTGGCTTGGGACCCGGGAGATACGAGCAGTACTTC
abundance: -; j_gene: TRBJ1-1; v_gene: TRBV6-5; d_gene: -; CDR3aa: CASSRSNTEAFF; CDR3nt: TGTGCCAGCAGTAGGTCGAACACTGAAGCTTTCTTT
abundance: -; j_gene: TRBJ2-3; v_gene: TRBV28; d_gene: -; CDR3aa: CASSHGGTDTQYF; CDR3nt: TGTGCCAGCAGCCACGGGGGCACAGATACGCAGTATTTT
abundance: -; j_gene: TRBJ1-4; v_gene: TRBV28; d_gene: -; CDR3aa: CASSWAPGGGEKLFF; CDR3nt: TGTGCCAGCAGTTGGGCCCCCGGGGGAGGGGAAAAACTGTTTTTT
abundance: -; j_gene: TRBJ1-5; v_gene: TRBV28; d_gene: -; CDR3aa: CASSSVGGAGQPQHF; CDR3nt: TGTGCCAGCAGTTCAGTGGGGGGGGCCGGGCAGCCCCAGCATTTT
abundance: -; j_gene: TRBJ2-1; v_gene: TRBV3-1/TRBV3-2; d_gene: TRBD2; CDR3aa: CASSHRAGGYNEQFF; CDR3nt: TGTGCCAGCAGCCATAGGGCGGGGGGATACAATGAGCAGTTCTTC
abundance: -; j_gene: TRBJ2-1; v_gene: TRBV6-2/TRBV6-3; d_gene: -; CDR3aa: CASSYTYRGGDNEQFF; CDR3nt: TGTGCCAGCAGTTACACCTACAGGGGAGGGGACAATGAGCAGTTCTTC
abundance: -; j_gene: TRBJ1-2; v_gene: TRBV6-2/TRBV6-3; d_gene: -; CDR3aa: CASSYTGREGSGYTF; CDR3nt: TGTGCCAGCAGTTACACTGGCAGGGAAGGCTCTGGCTACACCTTC
abundance: -; j_gene: TRBJ1-5; v_gene: TRBV29-1; d_gene: TRBD1; CDR3aa: CSVESEGDREVLDQPQHF; CDR3nt: TGCAGCGTTGAGTCAGAGGGGGACAGGGAGGTTTTGGATCAGCCCCAGCATTTT
abundance: -; j_gene: TRBJ2-5; v_gene: TRBV4-1; d_gene: -; CDR3aa: CASSQNRVQETQYF; CDR3nt: TGCGCCAGCAGCCAGAACAGGGTACAAGAGACCCAGTACTTC
abundance: -; j_gene: TRBJ2-1; v_gene: TRBV20-1; d_gene: TRBD1; CDR3aa: CSVRGNEQFF; CDR3nt: TGCAGTGTCAGGGGGAATGAGCAGTTCTTC
abundance: -; j_gene: TRBJ2-7; v_gene: TRBV6-2/TRBV6-3; d_gene: TRBD1; CDR3aa: CASSLTGGAYEQYF; CDR3nt: TGTGCCAGCAGTTTGACAGGGGGGGCCTACGAGCAGTACTTC
abundance: -; j_gene: TRBJ2-7; v_gene: TRBV6-5; d_gene: TRBD1; CDR3aa: CASSSRDRINYEQYF; CDR3nt: TGTGCCAGCAGTTCCCGGGACAGGATAAACTACGAGCAGTACTTC
abundance: -; j_gene: TRBJ2-2; v_gene: TRBV10-3; d_gene: TRBD2; CDR3aa: CATLAGGNTGELFF; CDR3nt: TGTGCCACCCTAGCGGGGGGAAACACCGGGGAGCTGTTTTTT
abundance: -; j_gene: TRBJ1-1; v_gene: TRBV7-6; d_gene: -; CDR3aa: CASSLVSGEGTEAFF; CDR3nt: TGTGCCAGCAGCTTAGTCTCGGGGGAAGGGACTGAAGCTTTCTTT
abundance: -; j_gene: TRBJ1-4; v_gene: TRBV27; d_gene: -; CDR3aa: CASSTTGFPTNEKLFF; CDR3nt: TGTGCCAGCAGCACTACAGGTTTCCCAACTAATGAAAAACTGTTTTTT
abundance: -; j_gene: TRBJ2-2; v_gene: TRBV7-9; d_gene: TRBD2; CDR3aa: CASSLKLSGPNTGELFF; CDR3nt: TGTGCCAGCAGCTTAAAACTTAGCGGGCCCAACACCGGGGAGCTGTTTTTT
abundance: -; j_gene: TRBJ2-2; v_gene: TRBV6-5; d_gene: -; CDR3aa: CACPGQSNTGELFF; CDR3nt: TGTGCCTGCCCCGGACAGAGCAACACCGGGGAGCTGTTTTTT
abundance: -; j_gene: TRBJ1-6; v_gene: TRBV7-9; d_gene: TRBD1; CDR3aa: CASSSGQSNSPLHF; CDR3nt: TGTGCCAGCAGCTCGGGACAGTCTAATTCACCCCTCCACTTT
abundance: -; j_gene: TRBJ2-5; v_gene: TRBV6-5; d_gene: TRBD2; CDR3aa: CASSQGTSGQETQYF; CDR3nt: TGTGCCAGCAGCCAGGGGACTAGCGGCCAAGAGACCCAGTACTTC
abundance: once; j_gene: TRBJ2-3; v_gene: TRBV7-9; d_gene: TRBD1; CDR3aa: CASSSGQGGLDTQYF; CDR3nt: TGTGCCAGCAGCTCGGGACAGGGGGGATTAGATACGCAGTATTTT
abundance: -; j_gene: TRBJ2-7; v_gene: TRBV18; d_gene: -; CDR3aa: CASSRTLSEQYF; CDR3nt: TGTGCCAGCTCACGTACCTTGAGCGAGCAGTACTTC
abundance: -; j_gene: TRBJ1-1; v_gene: TRBV3-1/TRBV3-2; d_gene: -; CDR3aa: CASRDIGGAEAFF; CDR3nt: TGTGCCAGCAGAGATATCGGGGGAGCTGAAGCTTTCTTT
abundance: -; j_gene: TRBJ1-4; v_gene: TRBV29-1; d_gene: TRBD1; CDR3aa: CSVPDRTGEKLFF; CDR3nt: TGCAGCGTGCCGGACAGGACGGGGGAAAAACTGTTTTTT
abundance: -; j_gene: TRBJ1-5; v_gene: TRBV2; d_gene: -; CDR3aa: CASKGAQGPQHF; CDR3nt: TGTGCCAGCAAGGGAGCCCAGGGGCCCCAGCATTTT
abundance: -; j_gene: TRBJ1-5; v_gene: TRBV11-2; d_gene: -; CDR3aa: CASSGLMDQPQHF; CDR3nt: TGTGCCAGCAGCGGGCTAATGGATCAGCCCCAGCATTTT
abundance: -; j_gene: TRBJ2-5; v_gene: TRBV19; d_gene: -; CDR3aa: CASSIWGKETQYF; CDR3nt: TGTGCCAGTAGTATTTGGGGTAAGGAGACCCAGTACTTC